The 9 T cell receptor beta chains below were found in one sample sequenced in a study of T cell repertoires in cytomegalovirus infection. MiXCR was run by TCRdb on the reads, yielding one entry per CDR3 protein. In the table there are around 630,000 distinct CDR3 sequences, 24% of which are singletons. Input material: CD8+ T cells from PBMCs. The receptors originated from a human donor in good health (CMV status not recorded). Some clones in this sample may be carry-over from other donors' samples.

V is TRBV11-3 and J is TRBJ2-5, with TRBD1 matching 8 bases. The CDR3 is made up of 15 amino acids. After removal of 3 bases from V and 2 bases from J, the junction contained 5 bases not matched to a gene. The germline V gene has CDR1 SGHNT and CDR2 YENEEA. The CDR3 nucleotides are TGTGCCAGCAGCTTCACAGGGGGGCGGCAAGAGACCCAGTACTTC. This gives the protein CASSFTGGRQETQYF.

The table lists this clonotype with a few counts. The J gene is TRBJ1-2, the V gene TRBV6-5, with 11 bases lining up with TRBD1. V was pared by 0 bases and J by 8 bases, with 11 bases of the junction left unmatched. The CDR3 totals 17 residues. Germline CDR1 MNHEY, CDR2 SVGAGI. CDR3 bases: TGTGCCAGCAGTTACTCGGTTGGACAGGGGGCAGGTTACGGCTACACCTTC. This gives the protein CASSYSVGQGAGYGYTF.

This rearrangement joins TRBV7-9 to TRBJ2-3, with 7 nucleotides matching TRBD2. CDR1 and CDR2 from the germline V gene are SEHNR and FQNEAQ (reference sequence). This CDR3 has 12 residues. Losses at the gene ends were 8 bases for V and 6 bases for J; bases not matched to a gene: 5. The CDR3 reads CASPSGRDTQYF. CDR3 nucleotide sequence: TGTGCCAGCCCCTCCGGGAGGGATACGCAGTATTTT.

The CDR3 bases are TGTGCCAGCAGCCAACTCGCGGGGGGGTTGTTCTTC. Encoded protein: CASSQLAGGLFF. V gene TRBV4-2 combines with J gene TRBJ2-1, with 9 positions matching TRBD2. The CDR3 is 12 residues long. Trimming at V came to 2 bases and at J to 15 bases, leaving 5 bases not matched to a gene. Germline V gene lookup returns CDR1 LGHNA and CDR2 YNFKEQ.

This clonotype was found many times. This rearrangement joins TRBV7-2 to TRBJ1-6, with D perhaps matching TRBD1 (5 bases). V gave up 4 bases and J gave up 0 bases, with 10 bases separating them. The germline CDR1 and CDR2 sequences are SGHTA and FQGNSA. The CDR3 runs to 16 residues. The CDR3 sequence is CASSSPGTSYNSPLHF. As DNA, the CDR3 is TGTGCCAGCAGCTCCCCGGGGACCTCCTATAATTCACCCCTCCACTTT.

This clonotype was counted a few times. CDR3 in DNA: TGTGCCAGCAGCTGGGATCGAACCAATGAGCAGTTCTTC. Translated, it gives CASSWDRTNEQFF. The chain links TRBV7-6 to TRBJ2-1; D is ambiguous. V lost 4 bases, J lost 6 bases, and 10 bases lay in between. The germline V gene encodes CDR1 SGHVS and CDR2 FNYEAQ. This CDR3 has 13 amino acids.

The rearrangement joins TRBV29-1 to TRBJ2-1, with a possible D match to TRBD1 (5 bases). Trimming took 1 base from V and 0 from J, leaving 13 bases between them. The CDR3 spans 16 residues. The V gene's germline CDR1 is SQVTM and CDR2 ANQGSEA. CDR3 residues: CSVEGTSTSSYNEQFF. CDR3 coding DNA: TGCAGCGTTGAAGGGACATCTACCAGCTCCTACAATGAGCAGTTCTTC.

CDR3: CASTSGDGTEAFF. CDR3 DNA: TGTGCCAGCACCAGCGGGGACGGCACTGAAGCTTTCTTT. The rearrangement uses TRBV7-6 and TRBJ1-1, with D tentatively TRBD1 (5 bases). CDR1 is SGHVS and CDR2 is FNYEAQ in the germline V gene. This CDR3 is built from 13 residues. V shed 7 bases and J shed 4 bases, with 13 bases lying between them.

A word on this clonotype: Just one base apart from a much larger clone, this may be a read error. The gene calls are TRBV2 and TRBJ2-7; D perhaps matches TRBD1 (5 bases). This CDR3 spans 14 amino acids. Per the germline V gene, CDR1 is SNHLY and CDR2 is FYNNEI. The CDR3 protein is CVSWGQSLRWEQYF. The CDR3 DNA is TGTGTCAGCTGGGGCCAAAGTCTTCGATGGGAGCAGTACTTC.